The present T cell receptor (beta chain) was sequenced within a study of beta chain features in type 1 diabetes. The wider study: Patients were similar to healthy donors in age and gender (as well as in cell yields). Study outcomes and limitations: More deletions and fewer insertions at VDJ junctions were seen in type 1 diabetes patients. People with Type 1 diabetes carried modestly yet significantly shorter TCRB CDR3s in all four CD4+ subsets.

Every isolated RNA sample was fully reverse transcribed, so sequencing captured expressed TCRB transcripts. Profiling relied on immunoSEQ multiplex PCR, and the TCRdb table lists in-frame clones only, not all of them. Of 160,000 or so clones detected, roughly 10% appear once; the ten largest clones hold under 0.75%. This clone was found a few times. The target antigen is unknown. The material sequenced was central memory CD4+ T cells from blood. This sequence was found in a woman in her twenties or thirties with type 1 diabetes.

The DNA for the CDR3 is TGCGCCAGCAGCTTGCGGAGCCGCGATACGCAGTATTTT. It yields the protein CASSLRSRDTQYF. The V call is TRBV5-1, the J call TRBJ2-3; no clear D gene. The V end lost 1 base, the J end lost 6 bases, and 9 bases lay between the germline ends. Germline assignment: CDR1 SGHRS and CDR2 YFSETQ. There are 13 residues in the CDR3.